The entry below describes one T cell receptor (beta chain). Original analysis: Amplification of reference gene primers provided the estimated nucleated cell counts. This table comes from immunoSEQ multiplex PCR, and its TCRdb copy is limited to in-frame clones, with some not included. V and J calls and clone size are given by that table; D and trimming were obtained from the DNA. The repertoire holds about 100,000 clones, with 84% as singletons. This sample stems from a study of blood T cell repertoires in COVID-19. Study overall: The study drew acute and convalescent COVID-19 samples from the United States, Italy and Spain.

V shed 4 bases and J 6 bases; nucleotides not matched to a gene: 14. The V gene's germline CDR1 is SGDLS and CDR2 YYNGEE. CDR3 size: 17 residues. Sample: peripheral blood. V and J are TRBV9 and TRBJ1-1; 11 bases align to TRBD1. This TCR came from a human donor in a cohort sampled during active COVID-19. CDR3 loop: CASSPGQGALLGSEAFF. The CDR3, as DNA: TGTGCCAGCAGCCCTGGACAGGGGGCGCTTTTGGGGTCTGAAGCTTTCTTT.